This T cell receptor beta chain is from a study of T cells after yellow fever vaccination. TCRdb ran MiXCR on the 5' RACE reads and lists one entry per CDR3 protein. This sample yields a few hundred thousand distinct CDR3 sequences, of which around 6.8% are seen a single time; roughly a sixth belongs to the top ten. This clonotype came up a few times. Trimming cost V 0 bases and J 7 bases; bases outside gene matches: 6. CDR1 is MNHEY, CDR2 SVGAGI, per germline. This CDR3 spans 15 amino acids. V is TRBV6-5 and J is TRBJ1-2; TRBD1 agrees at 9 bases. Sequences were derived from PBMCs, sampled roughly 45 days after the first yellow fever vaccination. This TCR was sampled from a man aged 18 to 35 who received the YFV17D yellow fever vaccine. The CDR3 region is CASSYSSGQGFGYTF. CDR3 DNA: TGTGCCAGCAGTTACTCGTCGGGACAGGGTTTTGGCTACACCTTC.